Listed below are T cell receptor beta chains from one sample, sequenced in a study of shared clonotypes between healthy human individuals. Measured with immunoSEQ multiplex PCR; TCRdb has only the in-frame clones, and not every one. This sample has 1 million to 1.3 million clones, with approximately 80% found just once. Material for sequencing was memory CD4+ T cells from PBMCs. Receptors were obtained from a man in his late teens or twenties in good health. Some clones in this sample may be carry-over from other donors' samples. Each CDR3 is given without its conserved first and last residue. Each record gives: J gene, V gene, CDR3 protein.

J gene: TRBJ1-2; V gene: TRBV6-5; CDR3 protein: ATPPRTGPYYGYT
J gene: TRBJ2-4; V gene: TRBV29-1; CDR3 protein: SVLTQLAKNIQY
J gene: TRBJ2-5; V gene: TRBV4-1; CDR3 protein: ASSDGTSGETQY
J gene: TRBJ1-1; V gene: TRBV29-1; CDR3 protein: SVATRTAMNTEAF
J gene: TRBJ2-1; V gene: TRBV6-6; CDR3 protein: ASSYAPLGQALGQF
J gene: TRBJ1-2; V gene: TRBV5-1; CDR3 protein: ASRGLQGDYGYT
J gene: TRBJ2-7; V gene: TRBV6-5; CDR3 protein: ASSYGDSYEQY
J gene: TRBJ2-7; V gene: TRBV11-3; CDR3 protein: ASSQVTVGMDEQH
J gene: TRBJ2-7; V gene: TRBV9; CDR3 protein: ASSARTGPGEQY
J gene: TRBJ1-1; V gene: TRBV6-5; CDR3 protein: ASSYGGTEAF